This TCR beta chain was obtained from a study of T cells in Graves' hyperthyroidism and ophthalmopathy. The study's findings and limits: Ophthalmopathy cases were set apart from stable hyperthyroidism by a 13 V-J model.

Amplification targeted TCR beta CDR3 regions from RNA transcripts. The HTBI primer set served for first-round RT-PCR of the TCR CDR3. One entry per CDR3 protein, called by TCRdb with MiXCR from the multiplex PCR reads. Of more than 500,000 distinct CDR3 sequences in the sample, about half are singletons; the top ten hold about 20%. This clonotype was counted ten times or more. What it recognizes is unknown. Exclusion followed for patients with uncontrolled infection, other autoimmune disease, pregnancy or lactation. Germline V gene data show CDR1 as ENHRY and CDR2 as SYGVKD. The length of the CDR3 is 15 residues. V was cut by 6 bases and J by 0 bases, with 12 bases left in between.

This chain links TRBV10-3 with TRBJ1-5, with a possible D match to TRBD1 (6 bases). The TCR comes from an adult woman with Graves' disease, either hyperthyroidism or ophthalmopathy (not recorded which). The sequencing sample was made of peripheral blood or thyroid tissue (not recorded which). The CDR3 spells CAISLDSNSNQPQHF. The CDR3 DNA reads as TGTGCCATCAGCTTGGACAGCAATAGCAATCAGCCCCAGCATTTT.